The entry below describes one T cell receptor beta chain. Its antigen is as yet unknown. 13 Jbeta primers and 60 Vbeta primers were used for the PCR. The assay was immunoSEQ multiplex PCR, and TCRdb's table has in-frame clones only and misses some. The table includes around 150,000 clones, roughly 76% detected once. The record originates from a study of cytomegalovirus exposure and HLA in healthy donors. There are 15 residues in the CDR3. V lost 2 bases to trimming and J lost 5 bases; unmatched junction nucleotides: 5. Germline V gene data show CDR1 as MNHEY and CDR2 as SVGAGI. Findings and limits, study-wide: It emerged from a later analysis that several of the most significant clusters appeared to be linked to common viral pathogens. Accurate HLA-A and HLA-B prediction from TCR beta sequences was reported for most subjects. Trimming of TCR beta V- and J-genes showed a link, identified in a later analysis, to a missense DCLRE1C variant. A few of the chains that were CMV-associated were confirmed in vitro to be specific for CMV antigens.

V is TRBV6-5 and J is TRBJ1-5; 8 bases fit TRBD1. The receptor comes from a man aged 55 to 69 in good health and CMV-seronegative. What was sequenced was PBMCs. CDR3 loop: CASSYRTGGDQPQHF. The CDR3 nucleotides read TGTGCCAGCAGTTACCGAACAGGGGGGGATCAGCCCCAGCATTTT.